The rows below give T cell receptor beta chains drawn from one sample of a study of CD8 T cells in Susac syndrome. Each CDR3 protein is one row after TCRdb ran MiXCR on the immunoSEQ multiplex PCR reads. The sample shows roughly 120,000 distinct CDR3 sequences, 90% to 98% of them seen only once. The sequencing sample was made of CD4+ T cells from PBMCs. These receptors originate from a human donor in good health. CDR3s include the opening cysteine and the closing phenylalanine or tryptophan. The D gene is left open where the match is weak.

>TRBJ1-2|TRBV10-3|NA
CAISDSPTNYGYTF
>TRBJ1-2|TRBV6-4|NA
CASSDSFGEGYTF
>TRBJ2-5|TRBV9|NA
CASSVGPQETQYF
>TRBJ2-5|TRBV7-2|NA
CASSLVAGKETQYF
>TRBJ2-5|TRBV29-1|NA
CSGGVSPQETQYF
>TRBJ2-3|TRBV7-2|NA
CASSLASQGTDTQYF
>TRBJ2-5|TRBV11-2|NA
CASSTLETQYF
>TRBJ2-3|TRBV4-2|NA
CASSGDGATDTQYF
>TRBJ2-1|TRBV12-3/TRBV12-4|TRBD2
CASSPAGTSGSRYEQFF
>TRBJ2-3|TRBV12-3/TRBV12-4|NA
CASSLAPDTQYF
>TRBJ1-1|TRBV11-2|NA
CASSPGGRGTEAFF
>TRBJ2-5|TRBV5-1|TRBD1
CASSPVVGQGQETQYF
>TRBJ2-2|TRBV29-1|NA
CSAGGGTANTGELFF
>TRBJ1-2|TRBV27|NA
CASSLSRGPYGYTF
>TRBJ1-5|TRBV29-1|NA
CSVVEQGGNQPQHF
>TRBJ2-5|TRBV9|TRBD2
CASSKGASGSGETQYF
>TRBJ2-3|TRBV3-1|TRBD2
CASSQTSGGKVTQYF